This TCR beta chain was observed in a study of blood T cell repertoires in COVID-19 (TCRdb year 2020). About the investigation overall: Collaborator samples came from the United States, Italy and Spain and covered acute and convalescent phases of COVID-19. HLA class I and class II types, where available, came from metadata supplied by the sample provider rather than from assay-based typing. The prospective study material was composed of cDNA or gDNA derived from T cells, B-cell-depleted T cells, or PBMCs. The repertoires were released in a freely available public database intended as a resource for research on the immune response to SARS-CoV-2. The dataset comprised deeply sampled blood TCRbeta repertoires from subjects exposed to, actively infected with, or recovered from COVID-19. Samples were obtained from the ongoing ImmuneRACE study (first 160 participants) and from some 1,300 subjects provided by 6 global collaborators. A de-identified subject ID, COVID-19 status, age in years and sex were almost always included in the sample metadata.

This clone was counted a single time. Its cognate antigen has yet to be identified. Base qualities are not at hand, and no much larger clone is one base apart. Results the study describes overall, beyond this receptor: How much clinical and demographic metadata was included differed by source and by participant, and the metadata was provided uncurated.

TCRbeta CDR3 regions were amplified from genomic DNA using the immunoSEQ Assay, a bias-controlled multiplex PCR. The paper's processing steps were these. Within the assay, amplification of reference gene primers was used to estimate how many nucleated cells each sample contained. To quantify the absolute abundance of each unique TCRbeta CDR3 rearrangement, sequence reads were collapsed and filtered. For each sample, productive Simpson clonality was calculated by taking the square root of Simpson's diversity index across productive rearrangements. The source is immuneACCESS, and TCRdb retained only in-frame sequences with V and J called. Part of the clones is not carried over; for the studies checked, unresolved V genes explain less than half of this, and the remainder is unexplained. V and J calls and clone size are copied from that table; D and trimming were computed from the DNA. The sample data list about 150,000 clones, and approximately 90% of these were observed just once. Around 15% of the sample is in the top ten clones.

Each collaborating institution followed its own protocols to collect whole blood in K2EDTA tubes. For TCRbeta analysis, collaborators shipped samples in one of three forms: frozen whole blood, isolated PBMCs, or DNA extracted from either of those sample types. Germline trimming: 2 bases from V, 2 bases from J; junction bases outside gene matches: 11. Including the terminal cysteine and phenylalanine, the CDR3 comprises 17 residues. The kept DNA is CDR3 alone, 51 bases in frame from the first base. According to the germline V gene, CDR1 reads SGHDT and CDR2 reads YYEEEE. The chain is made from TRBV5-6 and TRBJ2-3, with TRBD2 identical over 7 junction bases. This TCR was sampled from a woman between 35 and 50 years old with acute or convalescent COVID-19. The material sequenced was peripheral blood. The DNA reads TGTGCCAGCAGCTTAACGTCTAGCGGATTATTCACAGATACGCAGTATTTT. It codes for CASSLTSSGLFTDTQYF. Here the CDR3 is joined to the reference TRBV5-6 and TRBJ2-3 genes, and the full variable domain is: DAGVTQSPTHLIKTRGQQVTLRCSPKSGHDTVSWYQQALGQGPQFIFQYYEEEERQRGNFPDRFSGHQFPNYSSELNVNALLLGDSALYLCASSLTSSGLFTDTQYFGPGTRLTVL.